This T cell receptor beta chain was documented in a study of preoperative IRX-2 immunotherapy in early breast cancer (dated by TCRdb to 2018 to 2020). Library construction relied on the immunoSEQ multiplex PCR assay. In its TCRdb copy, this immuneACCESS table keeps in-frame sequences only and misses some clones. Where compared with another copy, unresolved V genes explain less than half of these, and the others have no known cause. The sample contains more than 20,000 clones, approximately 72% of them found a single time. The ten biggest clones cover about 6.8% of the sample. The treatment or condition label corresponds to: preoperative locoregional IRX-2 cytokine immunotherapy. The samples were obtained from a phase Ib study that tested preoperative, locoregional IRX-2 cytokine immunotherapy meant to prime immune responses. Before surgery, IRX-2 was given to the donors, who were patients with early-stage breast cancer.

V loses 5 bases of germline sequence and J loses 2 bases, and the interval between the two ends is 12 bases. CDR3 length: 13 amino acids, cysteine to phenylalanine. Just the 39-base CDR3 DNA is kept, in frame starting at base 1. As encoded in the germline V gene, CDR1 is SQVTM while CDR2 is ANQGSEA. As regards this clone: It lacks a known antigen. Per-base quality was not reported, and no clone a single base away is much larger than it.

Specimen: lymph node tissue, collected after IRX-2 immunotherapy. The chain uses TRBV29-1 and TRBJ1-1; tentative D gene TRBD1, with 5 bases matching. The sequence came from a human donor with breast cancer. CDR3 sequence: CSVSTGQNTEAFF. The nucleotide sequence reads TGCAGCGTTTCGACTGGACAAAACACTGAAGCTTTCTTT.